The TCR beta chain under discussion was sequenced for a study of OX40 agonist ivuxolimab in advanced cancers. For the study at large: Cohort: around 83% men, mean age around 60, aged about 23 to 79. Study-level results: There was clonal expansion of CD4+ and CD8+ blood T cells by week 6 at 0.1 to 3.0 mg/kg.

This clone was counted only a few times. Its cognate antigen is unknown. People who had autoimmune disease history or systemic immunosuppression were excluded. Using immunoSEQ multiplex PCR, the repertoire was profiled, and TCRdb retains in-frame clones only, with some absent. Counted here are 50,000 to 65,000 clones, approximately 80% occurring once; the ten biggest clones make up approximately 13%. Trimming cost V 6 bases and J 0 bases, with 12 bases left between them. Per the germline V gene, CDR1 is SGHTA and CDR2 is FQGNSA. The CDR3 extends over 15 amino acids. This TCR was recovered from an adult with an advanced solid tumor such as melanoma, head and neck, liver or kidney cancer. The sample in question was CD4+ or CD8+ T cells sorted from blood, obtained in a trial of the OX40 agonist ivuxolimab. This chain links TRBV7-2 with TRBJ1-5, with a tentative D call TRBD1 (5 bases). CDR3 bases: TGTGCCAGCAGAAAGGAGGGGTTTAGCAATCAGCCCCAGCATTTT. Its protein product is CASRKEGFSNQPQHF.